This TCR beta chain comes out of a study of vaccination effects on CD4 cells after COVID-19. Assay: immunoSEQ multiplex PCR; the TCRdb copy retains only in-frame clones and omits some. The sample records some 25,000 clones, around four fifths being singletons. ViraFEST used viral peptide pools to expand antigen-specific CD4+ T cells before sequencing. Culture lasted around eleven days before CD4+ T cell isolation. Participants completed two doses of the BNT162b2 or mRNA-1273 vaccine. Comments on this clone: What it binds is unknown.

Germline values: CDR1 KGHSH, CDR2 LQKENI. The CDR3 spans 14 residues. The V gene lost 5 bases and the J gene lost 7 bases, with 15 bases spanning the gap. Material: CD4+ T cells from PBMCs cultured with HCoV-NL63 spike peptides, obtained after COVID-19 vaccination. This sequence joins TRBV18 and TRBJ2-1; D unresolved. This receptor was obtained from a human donor who received a COVID-19 vaccine. The CDR3: CASSSANPGNEQFF. CDR3 coding DNA: TGTGCCAGCTCAAGTGCGAACCCCGGGAATGAGCAGTTCTTC. The full variable domain, in which reference TRBV18 and TRBJ2-1 provide the parts outside the CDR3, is NAGVMQNPRHLVRRRGQEARLRCSPMKGHSHVYWYRQLPEEGLKFMVYLQKENIIDESGMPKERFSAEFPKEGPSILRIQQVVRGDSAAYFCASSSANPGNEQFFGPGTRLTVL.